This TCR beta chain was obtained from a study of blood T cell repertoires in COVID-19. The participants were between roughly 18 and 89 years old and came from some 23 US areas. Clinical history reported by participants formed the basis on which cohorts were assigned. Original handling: Amplification of reference gene primers provided the estimated nucleated cell counts. The assay was immunoSEQ multiplex PCR, and TCRdb's table has in-frame clones only and misses some. D and trimming come from the DNA, and the V and J calls and clone size come from that table. Among roughly 220,000 clones listed, roughly 90% were seen once. The CDR3 runs to 17 residues. Germline CDR1 and CDR2: SNHLY and FYNNEI. Trimming pared 6 bases from V and 5 bases from J, leaving 23 bases between.

This TCR came from a young woman who had recovered from COVID-19. This chain connects TRBV2 to TRBJ2-1; possibly TRBD2 for D (6 bases). The sequencing sample was made of PBMCs or T cells enriched from blood (not recorded which). The CDR3 nucleotides are TGTGCCAGCAGCGGGGATACGAGGCTAGCGCATAACAATGAGCAGTTCTTC. This gives the protein CASSGDTRLAHNNEQFF.